The rows below give T cell receptor beta chains drawn from one sample of a study of STAT5B mutations in CD4+ large granular lymphocyte leukemia. Libraries were prepared by immunoSEQ multiplex PCR; TCRdb keeps only in-frame clonotypes and omits some of them. The profile shows around 32,000 clones, approximately 80% of them singletons. Input material: CD4+ T cells from blood buffy coats. Receptors were obtained from a human donor in good health. CDR3s include the opening cysteine and the closing phenylalanine or tryptophan. A D gene is named only where the DNA matches it firmly. Not every row has a clone size; where given, it reads once, few, many or a size class.

clone size,J gene,V gene,D gene,CDR3 DNA,CDR3 protein
few,TRBJ1-5,TRBV30,.,TGTGCCTGGAGTGTAGGTCCGCGCAATCAGCCCCAGCATTTT,CAWSVGPRNQPQHF
.,TRBJ2-7,TRBV10-3,TRBD2,TGTGCCATAAAATCCGGGACTAGCGGACCCTACGAGCAGTACTTC,CAIKSGTSGPYEQYF
.,TRBJ1-5,TRBV29-1,TRBD1,TGCAGCGTTGTATCCGGGACAGGGGGATTATATAGCAATCAGCCCCAGCATTTT,CSVVSGTGGLYSNQPQHF
.,TRBJ2-5,TRBV5-1,.,TGCGCCAGCAGCTCTGGGACCCAAGAGACCCAGTACTTC,CASSSGTQETQYF
once,TRBJ2-7,TRBV19,TRBD2,TGTGCCAGTAGTAACGCTCCAGGCGGGAGCTCCTACGAGCAGTACTTC,CASSNAPGGSSYEQYF
.,TRBJ2-3,TRBV7-8,TRBD2,TGTGCCAGCAGCTTAGGACTAGCGGAATACACAGATACGCAGTATTTT,CASSLGLAEYTDTQYF
.,TRBJ2-7,TRBV11-3,TRBD2,TGTGCCAGCAGCGGCAGCGGGAGACGCGAGCAGTACTTC,CASSGSGRREQYF
.,TRBJ2-7,TRBV5-1,.,TGCGCCAGCAGCTTGGACCAGGGGCGCGAGCAGTACTTC,CASSLDQGREQYF
.,TRBJ2-7,TRBV30,.,TGTGCCTGGTCCGGAGGTTACGAGCAGTACTTC,CAWSGGYEQYF
.,TRBJ2-5,TRBV19,.,TGTGCCAGTAGTATGCCGGCGGGGACCCAGTACTTC,CASSMPAGTQYF
.,TRBJ1-3,TRBV18,.,TGTGCCAGCTCACCCCCAGTAGGAAACACCATATATTTT,CASSPPVGNTIYF
.,TRBJ2-1,TRBV5-6,TRBD2,TGTGCCAGCAGCTTTGGGGCGGGAGGCGCCGATGAGCAGTTCTTC,CASSFGAGGADEQFF
few,TRBJ1-1,TRBV19,.,TGTGCCAGTAGTCGAAGGGAGGGGAGCACTGAAGCTTTCTTT,CASSRREGSTEAFF
.,TRBJ1-1,TRBV7-8,.,TGTGCCAGCAGTGTTTTGGGGCGGAGGGGCACTGAAGCTTTCTTT,CASSVLGRRGTEAFF
.,TRBJ1-2,TRBV18,.,TGTGCCAGCTCGCCTCCCGGGGATTCAAGCTACACCTTC,CASSPPGDSSYTF
.,TRBJ1-2,TRBV27,.,TGTGCCAGCAGTCGATCTGACAGGCCCTCCTATGGCTACACCTTC,CASSRSDRPSYGYTF
.,TRBJ2-1,TRBV7-6,TRBD2,TGTGCCAGCAGCTTAAGCGCGGGAGGGTACAATGAGCAGTTCTTC,CASSLSAGGYNEQFF
.,TRBJ2-2,TRBV11-3,.,TGTGCCAGCAGCTCTCAGGGGTCCGGGGAGCTGTTTTTT,CASSSQGSGELFF
.,TRBJ2-5,TRBV2,TRBD2,TGTGCCAGCAGTCGGCTAGCGGGGGGTTACCAAGAGACCCAGTACTTC,CASSRLAGGYQETQYF
once,TRBJ2-2,TRBV7-2,.,TGTGCCAGCAGCGCCGGGGCCCGGACCGGGGAGCTGTTTTTT,CASSAGARTGELFF
few,TRBJ2-7,TRBV16,.,TGTGCCAGCAGCCGGGGGGAGAGACTCTACGAGCAGTACTTC,CASSRGERLYEQYF
few,TRBJ2-2,TRBV7-9,.,TGTGCCAGCAACATTCCTCAGGGGTCCGGGGAGCTGTTTTTT,CASNIPQGSGELFF